This record concerns one T cell receptor (beta chain) sequence. Its antigen is unidentified. Quantitative 5'-RACE with molecular barcodes produced the TCR beta libraries. MiXCR was run by TCRdb on the 5' RACE reads, yielding one entry per CDR3 protein. The table lists a few hundred thousand distinct CDR3 sequences, approximately 16% of them singletons. These data are taken from a study of CD8 T cells in ankylosing spondylitis. Study-level points and caveats: Some of these motif variants have turned up before, in reports on reactive arthritis synovial fluid and blood. Reportedly, significant enrichment of disease-linked clones occurred in matched ankylosing spondylitis synovial fluid. Ankylosing spondylitis blood appeared to carry a characteristic TCR beta motif of fewer than 10 highly homologous variants.

Material: blood, either unsorted or a sorted T cell fraction (not recorded which). The origin of this receptor is a male donor with ankylosing spondylitis.

The CDR3 DNA follows: TGCGCCAGCAGCCAAGGGGCTCCGGCGCCGCCCCTCCACTTT. Translated: CASSQGAPAPPLHF. J is TRBJ1-6 and V is TRBV4-1; no clear D gene. Trimming removed 1 base from V and 13 bases from J, with 14 bases in between. The CDR3 spans 14 residues. CDR1 MGHRA and CDR2 YSYEKL come from the germline V gene.